The sequence of this T cell receptor beta chain was determined in a study of T-cell reconstitution after alpha-beta-depleted transplantation in children. Findings and limits, study-wide: Reported findings indicate that, about two months after transplant, alpha-beta T cells came from several hundred expanded clones, which were derived from non-depleted graft cells. Among T cells one year after transplant, newly produced cells accounted for most counts and diversity.

This clonotype was seen repeatedly, ten times or more. The antigen is not known. Trimming removed 9 bases from V and 6 bases from J; junction bases left unmatched: 5. CDR3 length: 13 amino acids. Germline V gene sequence: CDR1 SGHRS, CDR2 YFSETQ. Researchers prepared the TCRbeta library using unique molecular identifiers, the study reports. TCRdb redid the calling of the PCR reads with MiXCR, one entry per CDR3 protein. The repertoire includes roughly 670,000 distinct CDR3 sequences, under 15% of them detected once, and roughly 0.77% sits in the top ten. V gene TRBV5-1 combines with J gene TRBJ2-1; 11 bases are shared with TRBD2. Sequencing was performed on PBMCs, taken before TCRalphabeta/CD19-depleted stem cell transplant. This receptor was obtained from a girl aged 2-10 years with congenital amegakaryocytic thrombocytopenia, due to receive a stem cell transplant. CDR3 residues: CATISGRANEQFF. The CDR3 DNA follows: TGCGCCACCATTAGCGGGAGGGCCAATGAGCAGTTCTTC.